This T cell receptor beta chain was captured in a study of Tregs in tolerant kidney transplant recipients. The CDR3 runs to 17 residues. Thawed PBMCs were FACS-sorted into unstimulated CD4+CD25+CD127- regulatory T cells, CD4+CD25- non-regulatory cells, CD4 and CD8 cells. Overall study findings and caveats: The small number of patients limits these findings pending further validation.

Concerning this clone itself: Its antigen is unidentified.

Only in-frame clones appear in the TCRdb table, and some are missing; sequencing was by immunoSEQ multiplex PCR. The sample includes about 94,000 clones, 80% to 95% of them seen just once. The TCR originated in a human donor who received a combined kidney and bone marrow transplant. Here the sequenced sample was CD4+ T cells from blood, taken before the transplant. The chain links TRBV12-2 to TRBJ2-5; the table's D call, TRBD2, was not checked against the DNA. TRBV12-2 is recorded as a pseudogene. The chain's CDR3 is CASRLTQGGGKKETQYF. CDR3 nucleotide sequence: TGTGCAAGTCGCTTAACACAGGGAGGGGGAAAAAAAGAGACCCAGTACTTC.